A selection of T cell receptor beta chains follows, all from one sample in a study of control samples from healthy donors and cancer patients. Here immunoSEQ multiplex PCR was the method, and the copy in TCRdb shows in-frame clones only, minus some. The repertoire holds 60,000 to 70,000 clones, with approximately 88% as singletons. The material sequenced was PBMCs. The receptors shown here come from a woman aged 45-65 years with lung cancer. Both conserved end residues are part of each CDR3. A D gene is named only where the DNA matches it firmly. Expanded clones are given a class, and other clones once, few, many or no size at all.

CASSSPGQSNTEAFF,TGTGCCAGCAGCTCGCCGGGGCAGTCGAACACTGAAGCTTTCTTT,TRBJ1-1,TRBV7-2,-,-
CASTPLAGGTEAFF,TGTGCCAGCACCCCTCTGGCAGGGGGCACTGAAGCTTTCTTT,TRBJ1-1,TRBV7-2,TRBD1,few
CASSDHRPTAFF,TGTGCCAGCAGCGACCATCGGCCTACAGCTTTCTTT,TRBJ1-1,TRBV13,-,-
CAISGTGEGYGYTF,TGTGCCATCAGCGGGACAGGGGAGGGCTATGGCTACACCTTC,TRBJ1-2,TRBV10-3,TRBD1,once
CASTSGAGDTQYF,TGTGCCTCAACTAGCGGGGCTGGAGATACGCAGTATTTT,TRBJ2-3,TRBV30,TRBD2,-
CASTFRDGGYTF,TGTGCCAGTACCTTCAGGGACGGTGGCTACACCTTC,TRBJ1-2,TRBV19,-,-
CASSLDRNEQYF,TGTGCCAGCAGCCTGGACAGGAACGAGCAGTACTTC,TRBJ2-7,TRBV2,TRBD1,-
CASSRPLTGGQQFF,TGTGCCAGCAGTCGCCCTTTGACAGGCGGTCAGCAGTTCTTC,TRBJ2-1,TRBV5-6,-,-
CASSRRDSRYGYTF,TGTGCCAGCAGCCGCCGGGACAGTCGTTATGGCTACACCTTC,TRBJ1-2,TRBV7-9,TRBD1,-
CASSRTAIQTEAFF,TGTGCCAGCAGCCGGACAGCTATCCAGACAGAAGCTTTCTTT,TRBJ1-1,TRBV3-1/TRBV3-2,-,-
CASIAGQVYNEQFF,TGTGCCAGCATCGCGGGACAGGTCTACAATGAGCAGTTCTTC,TRBJ2-1,TRBV6-6,TRBD1,-
CASSKDPGGDQPQHF,TGTGCCAGCAGCAAGGACCCAGGGGGGGATCAGCCCCAGCATTTT,TRBJ1-5,TRBV5-6,TRBD1,few
CASSPWGYTEAFF,TGTGCCAGCAGCCCCTGGGGGTACACTGAAGCTTTCTTT,TRBJ1-1,TRBV7-8,-,few
CASSQAGNSPLHF,TGCGCCAGCAGCCAAGCGGGGAATTCACCCCTCCACTTT,TRBJ1-6,TRBV4-1,-,-
CASGPSGGNTIYF,TGTGCCAGCGGGCCATCAGGCGGAAACACCATATATTTT,TRBJ1-3,TRBV14,-,once
CASSSNLLYEQYF,TGCGCCAGCAGCTCCAACCTACTTTACGAGCAGTACTTC,TRBJ2-7,TRBV5-1,-,-
CATSDKWGQPQHF,TGTGCCACCAGTGATAAATGGGGTCAGCCCCAGCATTTT,TRBJ1-5,TRBV24-1,-,-
CASSTGGGASNQPQHF,TGTGCCAGCAGCACGGGCGGGGGGGCTAGCAATCAGCCCCAGCATTTT,TRBJ1-5,TRBV5-6,-,-
CASSFSGSTEAFF,TGTGCCAGCAGCTTTTCGGGGTCCACTGAAGCTTTCTTT,TRBJ1-1,TRBV11-3,-,-
CASSFSAGANVLTF,TGTGCCAGCAGCTTTAGCGCTGGGGCCAACGTCCTGACTTTC,TRBJ2-6,TRBV11-2,-,-
CASSVNFSYEQYF,TGTGCCAGCAGTGTTAACTTCTCCTACGAGCAGTACTTC,TRBJ2-7,TRBV2,-,few
CASSVESSGNTIYF,TGTGCCAGCAGCGTAGAATCTTCTGGAAACACCATATATTTT,TRBJ1-3,TRBV9,-,-
CASSDWSEEKLFF,TGTGCCAGTAGTGACTGGTCTGAGGAAAAACTGTTTTTT,TRBJ1-4,TRBV19,-,few
CASSFGGGYGYTF,TGTGCCAGCAGCTTTGGGGGCGGCTATGGCTACACCTTC,TRBJ1-2,TRBV11-2,-,-
CASRPVREGQHF,TGTGCCAGCAGACCCGTGCGGGAGGGCCAGCATTTT,TRBJ1-5,TRBV27,-,-
CASSLSDTEAFF,TGTGCCAGCAGCTTATCGGACACTGAAGCTTTCTTT,TRBJ1-1,TRBV11-2,-,-
CASSTGQGRLGIQYF,TGTGCCAGTAGCACGGGACAGGGACGGCTAGGCATTCAGTACTTC,TRBJ2-4,TRBV19,TRBD1,-
CASSLGGQGKYGYTF,TGTGCCAGCAGTCTAGGAGGGCAGGGAAAGTATGGCTACACCTTC,TRBJ1-2,TRBV27,-,-
CASSQGTEETQYF,TGTGCCAGCAGCCAGGGGACAGAAGAGACCCAGTACTTC,TRBJ2-5,TRBV3-1/TRBV3-2,TRBD1,-
CASSFRRDQETQYF,TGTGCCAGCAGCTTCCGAAGGGACCAAGAGACCCAGTACTTC,TRBJ2-5,TRBV7-9,-,once
CASSLAGPSGANVLTF,TGTGCCAGCAGCTTGGCGGGGCCCTCTGGGGCCAACGTCCTGACTTTC,TRBJ2-6,TRBV5-4,-,-
CASSLTDQPQHF,TGTGCCAGCAGCCTGACCGATCAGCCCCAGCATTTT,TRBJ1-5,TRBV7-8,-,-
CASSAEQGVGGYTF,TGTGCCAGCAGCGCCGAACAGGGAGTAGGGGGCTACACCTTC,TRBJ1-2,TRBV9,-,-
CASSITDRGFDEQYF,TGTGCCAGTAGTATTACGGACAGGGGGTTCGACGAGCAGTACTTC,TRBJ2-7,TRBV19,TRBD1,-
CASSSRQVHEQYF,TGTGCCAGCAGTTCTAGACAGGTTCACGAGCAGTACTTC,TRBJ2-7,TRBV27,-,-
CASSPTGSNIQYF,TGCGCCAGCAGCCCGACAGGGAGCAACATTCAGTACTTC,TRBJ2-4,TRBV5-1,TRBD1,-
CASSSGVGQETQYF,TGTGCCAGCAGCTCGGGGGTAGGGCAAGAGACCCAGTACTTC,TRBJ2-5,TRBV5-4,-,-
CASSLGTGTAKGYEQYF,TGCGCCAGCAGCCTAGGGACAGGGACGGCAAAAGGGTACGAGCAGTACTTC,TRBJ2-7,TRBV4-3,TRBD1,once
CASSQDGGRDQETQYF,TGCGCCAGCAGCCAAGATGGGGGACGTGACCAAGAGACCCAGTACTTC,TRBJ2-5,TRBV4-1,-,-
CASSSGDSNQPQHF,TGTGCCAGCAGTTCAGGGGACAGCAATCAGCCCCAGCATTTT,TRBJ1-5,TRBV7-9,-,-
CASSPLQGINEKLFF,TGTGCCAGCAGTCCCTTACAGGGGATTAATGAAAAACTGTTTTTT,TRBJ1-4,TRBV25-1,TRBD1,-
CASSPTGADYGYTF,TGTGCCAGCAGCCCCACAGGGGCAGACTATGGCTACACCTTC,TRBJ1-2,TRBV9,TRBD1,-
CASSLGTGGNQPQHF,TGCGCCAGCAGCTTGGGGACAGGGGGCAATCAGCCCCAGCATTTT,TRBJ1-5,TRBV5-1,TRBD1,-
CASSPGLVGDTQYF,TGTGCCAGCAGCCCGGGACTAGTCGGGGATACGCAGTATTTT,TRBJ2-3,TRBV7-3,TRBD2,-
CASRQNRGLSGELFF,TGTGCCAGCAGGCAAAACAGGGGGCTAAGCGGGGAGCTGTTTTTT,TRBJ2-2,TRBV6-5,TRBD1,-
CASSPPDSQETQYF,TGTGCCAGCAGCCCCCCGGACAGCCAAGAGACCCAGTACTTC,TRBJ2-5,TRBV11-2,-,-
CASSDGQGRGYTF,TGTGCCAGCAGCGACGGACAGGGCCGTGGCTACACCTTC,TRBJ1-2,TRBV9,TRBD1,-
CAALGQGGNSPLHF,TGTGCCGCTTTGGGACAGGGGGGTAATTCACCCCTCCACTTT,TRBJ1-6,TRBV6-6,TRBD1,-
CASSMSPPFNQPQHF,TGTGCCAGTAGTATGTCCCCTCCATTTAATCAGCCCCAGCATTTT,TRBJ1-5,TRBV19,-,-
CASSDRGTATNEKLFF,TGTGCCAGCAGCGACCGCGGGACGGCAACTAATGAAAAACTGTTTTTT,TRBJ1-4,TRBV7-6,-,-
CASSPSGYEAFF,TGTGCCAGCAGTCCCTCGGGGTATGAAGCTTTCTTT,TRBJ1-1,TRBV7-9,-,-
CASSLAVITNTGELFF,TGCGCCAGCAGCTTGGCCGTGATTACGAACACCGGGGAGCTGTTTTTT,TRBJ2-2,TRBV5-1,-,-
CASSQGSNTEAFF,TGCGCCAGCAGCCAGGGTTCGAACACTGAAGCTTTCTTT,TRBJ1-1,TRBV4-3,-,-
CASSLSPAGHEQFF,TGTGCCAGCAGCTTATCTCCGGCAGGGCATGAGCAGTTCTTC,TRBJ2-1,TRBV11-3,-,-